This T cell receptor beta chain came from a study of blood T cell repertoires in COVID-19. The V gene's germline CDR1 is LNHDA and CDR2 SQIVND (reference sequence). Deletions cut 6 bases from V and 5 bases from J, with 19 bases between. The CDR3 totals 15 residues. In the original processing: Nucleated cell counts were estimated from reference gene primer amplification. Clones were read by immunoSEQ multiplex PCR, and TCRdb kept only the in-frame ones, dropping some. That table is the source of V, J and clone size, and D and trimming were worked out from the DNA. Of hundreds of thousands of clones in the sample, 60% to 75% were seen once.

Material for sequencing was peripheral blood. This clonotype was obtained from a woman over 75 with acute or convalescent COVID-19. The chain uses TRBV19 and TRBJ2-5, with D perhaps matching TRBD1 (6 bases). The CDR3 nucleotides are TGTGCCAGTAGGCCGGGACACACAGAAGGGGAGACCCAGTACTTC. Translation: CASRPGHTEGETQYF. Full variable domain (rest looked up from reference TRBV19 and TRBJ2-5): DGGITQSPKYLFRKEGQNVTLSCEQNLNHDAMYWYRQDPGQGLRLIYYSQIVNDFQKGDIAEGYSVSREKKESFPLTVTSAQKNPTAFYLCASRPGHTEGETQYFGPGTRLLVL.